A selection of T cell receptor beta chains follows, all from one sample in a study of PD-L1 blockade in urothelial cancer. Profiled with immunoSEQ multiplex PCR; TCRdb holds only in-frame clones, not every one. The data contain 50,000 or so clones, approximately 83% of them singletons. Sample: PBMCs, taken around atezolizumab (anti-PD-L1) treatment. The receptors were gathered from a man aged 60 to 69 with urothelial cancer. Both conserved end residues are part of each CDR3. The order of the fields is J gene, V gene, clone size, D gene, CDR3 DNA, CDR3 protein. D genes are given only for firm matches. Clone size is shown for a subset of rows, as once, few, many or a class of expanded clone.

j_call: TRBJ1-3; v_call: TRBV11-3; clone_size: once; d_call: TRBD1; cdr3_nt: TGTGCCAGCAGCTTAGGACAGGGTGCCGCCTCTGGAAACACCATATATTTT; cdr3_aa: CASSLGQGAASGNTIYF
j_call: TRBJ1-5; v_call: TRBV5-6; clone_size: .; d_call: .; cdr3_nt: TGTGCCAGCAGCTTGTGGGGAGAATATAGCAATCAGCCCCAGCATTTT; cdr3_aa: CASSLWGEYSNQPQHF
j_call: TRBJ2-6; v_call: TRBV19; clone_size: .; d_call: .; cdr3_nt: TGTGCCAGTAGTATGGAGGGAGCCTCTGGGGCCAACGTCCTGACTTTC; cdr3_aa: CASSMEGASGANVLTF
j_call: TRBJ2-1; v_call: TRBV6-6; clone_size: once; d_call: .; cdr3_nt: TGTGCCAGCAGTTTTAGCCCGAGGGAGCAGTTCTTC; cdr3_aa: CASSFSPREQFF
j_call: TRBJ2-1; v_call: TRBV30; clone_size: .; d_call: .; cdr3_nt: TGTGCCTGGAGTGTCGGGAACCCCTCGCCGTTCTTC; cdr3_aa: CAWSVGNPSPFF
j_call: TRBJ2-5; v_call: TRBV7-3; clone_size: once; d_call: TRBD2; cdr3_nt: TGTGCCAGCACCCGCGGACTAGCGGGGTCCGAGGAGACCCAGTACTTC; cdr3_aa: CASTRGLAGSEETQYF
j_call: TRBJ2-5; v_call: TRBV6-1; clone_size: .; d_call: TRBD2; cdr3_nt: TGTGCCAGCAGTGTAGGTCTAGCGGGAGAAGAGACCCAGTACTTC; cdr3_aa: CASSVGLAGEETQYF
j_call: TRBJ2-7; v_call: TRBV12-5; clone_size: .; d_call: .; cdr3_nt: TGTGCTAGTGCCTCTCCTATTGGGACACCAGTCTACGAGCAGTACTTC; cdr3_aa: CASASPIGTPVYEQYF
j_call: TRBJ2-5; v_call: TRBV10-1; clone_size: .; d_call: .; cdr3_nt: TGCGCCAGCAGTGAGTCGGTCGGGCTAGCGAGATGGGAGACCCAGTACTTC; cdr3_aa: CASSESVGLARWETQYF
j_call: TRBJ2-7; v_call: TRBV27; clone_size: .; d_call: TRBD2; cdr3_nt: TGTGCCAGCAGCCCGACTAGCCCGCGGGAGCAGTACTTC; cdr3_aa: CASSPTSPREQYF
j_call: TRBJ1-4; v_call: TRBV5-1; clone_size: once; d_call: TRBD1; cdr3_nt: TGCGCCAGCAGCTCGGCCTACAGGGGGATAGATGAAAAACTGTTTTTT; cdr3_aa: CASSSAYRGIDEKLFF
j_call: TRBJ2-5; v_call: TRBV7-8; clone_size: .; d_call: TRBD2; cdr3_nt: TGTGCCAGCAGCTTAGCGACTAGCGGGGTTGAAGAGACCCAGTACTTC; cdr3_aa: CASSLATSGVEETQYF
j_call: TRBJ2-5; v_call: TRBV4-2; clone_size: .; d_call: TRBD2; cdr3_nt: TGTGCCAGCAGCCAAGATGGCGGGAGGCGGGAGGAGACCCAGTACTTC; cdr3_aa: CASSQDGGRREETQYF
j_call: TRBJ2-7; v_call: TRBV28; clone_size: .; d_call: .; cdr3_nt: TGTGCCAGCAGCCTGGACAGATTATTCTACGAGCAGTACTTC; cdr3_aa: CASSLDRLFYEQYF
j_call: TRBJ1-2; v_call: TRBV5-5; clone_size: .; d_call: .; cdr3_nt: TGTGCCAGCAGTCTACAGGGATGGTACTATGGCTACACCTTC; cdr3_aa: CASSLQGWYYGYTF
j_call: TRBJ2-1; v_call: TRBV27; clone_size: .; d_call: TRBD2; cdr3_nt: TGTGCCAGCCTGAGGCTGACTAGCGGGAGATGGGTTGAGCAGTTCTTC; cdr3_aa: CASLRLTSGRWVEQFF
j_call: TRBJ1-1; v_call: TRBV7-9; clone_size: .; d_call: .; cdr3_nt: TGTGCCAGCAGCTCCATACGAGTAGCTTTCTTT; cdr3_aa: CASSSIRVAFF
j_call: TRBJ2-7; v_call: TRBV28; clone_size: .; d_call: TRBD1; cdr3_nt: TGTGCCAGCAGGTGGACAGGAGGCTACGAGCAGTACTTC; cdr3_aa: CASRWTGGYEQYF
j_call: TRBJ1-1; v_call: TRBV25-1; clone_size: .; d_call: TRBD1; cdr3_nt: TGTGCCAGGGTCCGGGACAGGGTAATTTGGGACACTGAAGCTTTCTTT; cdr3_aa: CARVRDRVIWDTEAFF
j_call: TRBJ1-4; v_call: TRBV5-1; clone_size: .; d_call: .; cdr3_nt: TGCGCCAGCAGTCGGACAACCTCTAATGAAAAACTGTTTTTT; cdr3_aa: CASSRTTSNEKLFF
j_call: TRBJ1-1; v_call: TRBV19; clone_size: .; d_call: TRBD1; cdr3_nt: TGTGCCAGTAACCGGGACAGGGCGACTAACACTGAAGCTTTCTTT; cdr3_aa: CASNRDRATNTEAFF
j_call: TRBJ2-1; v_call: TRBV18; clone_size: .; d_call: TRBD2; cdr3_nt: TGTGCCAGCTCACCACGCACTAGCGGCAGCTCCTACAATGAGCAGTTCTTC; cdr3_aa: CASSPRTSGSSYNEQFF
j_call: TRBJ2-1; v_call: TRBV9; clone_size: .; d_call: TRBD2; cdr3_nt: TGTGCCAGCAGCACCCCCGGACTAGCGGGCACCAGCTCCTACAATGAGCAGTTCTTC; cdr3_aa: CASSTPGLAGTSSYNEQFF
j_call: TRBJ2-7; v_call: TRBV4-1; clone_size: .; d_call: .; cdr3_nt: TGCGCCAGCAGCCAAGTAGTGGGAGTCTACGAGCAGTACTTC; cdr3_aa: CASSQVVGVYEQYF
j_call: TRBJ2-7; v_call: TRBV5-1; clone_size: .; d_call: .; cdr3_nt: TGCGCCAGCAGCGGGGGGACTGCGCTAACCTACGAGCAGTACTTC; cdr3_aa: CASSGGTALTYEQYF
j_call: TRBJ2-7; v_call: TRBV9; clone_size: many; d_call: .; cdr3_nt: TGTGCCAGCAGCGTAAGGGGATCCGAGCAGTACTTC; cdr3_aa: CASSVRGSEQYF
j_call: TRBJ2-7; v_call: TRBV28; clone_size: .; d_call: .; cdr3_nt: TGTGCCAGCAGTTTTGGGGGGGCGGGGGAGCAGTACTTC; cdr3_aa: CASSFGGAGEQYF
j_call: TRBJ2-7; v_call: TRBV30; clone_size: .; d_call: .; cdr3_nt: TGTGCCTGGAGTGTAAGGACAGCCTATAGGGGGGAGCAGTACTTC; cdr3_aa: CAWSVRTAYRGEQYF
j_call: TRBJ2-6; v_call: TRBV19; clone_size: .; d_call: .; cdr3_nt: TGTGCCAGTAATCCCTTCCAGGGCTCTGGGGCCAACGTCCTGACTTTC; cdr3_aa: CASNPFQGSGANVLTF
j_call: TRBJ2-5; v_call: TRBV30; clone_size: .; d_call: TRBD1; cdr3_nt: TGTGCCTGGAGCGCCTCGGGCGGACAGGTTTCCGAGACCCAGTACTTC; cdr3_aa: CAWSASGGQVSETQYF
j_call: TRBJ2-1; v_call: TRBV9; clone_size: once; d_call: TRBD2; cdr3_nt: TGTGCCAGCAGCGTAATAGGACTAGCGGGGGGGCGAGGTGAGCAGTTCTTC; cdr3_aa: CASSVIGLAGGRGEQFF
j_call: TRBJ2-2; v_call: TRBV15; clone_size: .; d_call: TRBD2; cdr3_nt: TGTGCCACCACACAGGTAGCGGGAAAGAACACCGGGGAGCTGTTTTTT; cdr3_aa: CATTQVAGKNTGELFF
j_call: TRBJ2-7; v_call: TRBV28; clone_size: .; d_call: TRBD2; cdr3_nt: TGTGCCAGCAGTCCTATGGCGGGAGGATTTTCCTACGAGCAGTACTTC; cdr3_aa: CASSPMAGGFSYEQYF
j_call: TRBJ2-5; v_call: TRBV4-3; clone_size: .; d_call: .; cdr3_nt: TGCGCCAGCAGCCAAGATCGTCGGGAGACCCAGTACTTC; cdr3_aa: CASSQDRRETQYF
j_call: TRBJ2-1; v_call: TRBV27; clone_size: .; d_call: TRBD2; cdr3_nt: TGTGCCAGCAGTCGACTAGCCGATGTGGATGAGCAGTTCTTC; cdr3_aa: CASSRLADVDEQFF
j_call: TRBJ2-5; v_call: TRBV5-4; clone_size: .; d_call: TRBD2; cdr3_nt: TGTGCCAGCAGCTTGGCTAGCGGGGGGCAAGAGACCCAGTACTTC; cdr3_aa: CASSLASGGQETQYF
j_call: TRBJ2-7; v_call: TRBV28; clone_size: .; d_call: TRBD1; cdr3_nt: TGTGCCAGCAGGGGGACAGGAGGGTACGAGCAGTACTTC; cdr3_aa: CASRGTGGYEQYF
j_call: TRBJ2-7; v_call: TRBV27; clone_size: .; d_call: .; cdr3_nt: TGTGCCAGCAGTTTGATTCGGACAGCCTACGAGCAGTACTTC; cdr3_aa: CASSLIRTAYEQYF
j_call: TRBJ2-2; v_call: TRBV30; clone_size: .; d_call: .; cdr3_nt: TGTGCCTGGGGTATATTAATCGGTAGAGCGGGCCTCCGGGACACCGGGGAGCTGTTTTTT; cdr3_aa: CAWGILIGRAGLRDTGELFF
j_call: TRBJ2-5; v_call: TRBV18; clone_size: once; d_call: TRBD2; cdr3_nt: TGTGCCAGCTCACCACTCCCGGTCCTAGCGGCAGCCAGAATCTTACAAGAGACCCAGTACTTC; cdr3_aa: CASSPLPVLAAARILQETQYF
j_call: TRBJ2-1; v_call: TRBV19; clone_size: .; d_call: .; cdr3_nt: TGTGCCAGTAGTGCCCACCCCCGACAGGCCTACAATGAGCAGTTCTTC; cdr3_aa: CASSAHPRQAYNEQFF
j_call: TRBJ2-1; v_call: TRBV11-3; clone_size: .; d_call: .; cdr3_nt: TGTGCCAGCAGCCCTCGACAGGCCTCCTACAATGAGCAGTTCTTC; cdr3_aa: CASSPRQASYNEQFF
j_call: TRBJ1-1; v_call: TRBV29-1; clone_size: .; d_call: .; cdr3_nt: TGCAGCGTTGAGCGAGTCCAAGCTTTCTTT; cdr3_aa: CSVERVQAFF
j_call: TRBJ2-7; v_call: TRBV4-1; clone_size: .; d_call: TRBD1; cdr3_nt: TGCGCCAGCAGCCAAGATCAGGGACAGGGGACCTACGAGCAGTACTTC; cdr3_aa: CASSQDQGQGTYEQYF
j_call: TRBJ2-2; v_call: TRBV6-5; clone_size: once; d_call: .; cdr3_nt: TGTGCCAGCAGTTCCCGGAGGATCGTCACCGGGGAGCTGTTTTTT; cdr3_aa: CASSSRRIVTGELFF
j_call: TRBJ2-3; v_call: TRBV9; clone_size: .; d_call: TRBD2; cdr3_nt: TGTGCCAGCAGCGCCGGGACTAGCGGGGGGGCGAGCACAGATACGCAGTATTTT; cdr3_aa: CASSAGTSGGASTDTQYF
j_call: TRBJ2-1; v_call: TRBV11-3; clone_size: .; d_call: TRBD2; cdr3_nt: TGTGCCAGCAGCCCAACTAGCGGATACAATGAGCAGTTCTTC; cdr3_aa: CASSPTSGYNEQFF
j_call: TRBJ1-6; v_call: TRBV6-6; clone_size: .; d_call: TRBD1; cdr3_nt: TGTGCCAGCAGTCGGCAGGGGGTAACCTCACCCCTCCACTTT; cdr3_aa: CASSRQGVTSPLHF
j_call: TRBJ2-1; v_call: TRBV7-2; clone_size: .; d_call: TRBD1; cdr3_nt: TGTGCCAGCAGCTCACCAGGGGGAATGCTTGAGCAGTTCTTC; cdr3_aa: CASSSPGGMLEQFF
j_call: TRBJ1-2; v_call: TRBV6-4; clone_size: few; d_call: TRBD1; cdr3_nt: TGTGCCAGCACGAAATCGGGGACAGGGTCGGATGGCTACACCTTC; cdr3_aa: CASTKSGTGSDGYTF
j_call: TRBJ1-1; v_call: TRBV6-6; clone_size: few; d_call: TRBD1; cdr3_nt: TGTGCCAGCAGTCTACAGTGGGACAGAGCCACCCAATTT; cdr3_aa: CASSLQWDRATQF
j_call: TRBJ2-1; v_call: TRBV4-3; clone_size: .; d_call: .; cdr3_nt: TGCGCCAGCAGCCAAATGGGGGGATTAAAGAATGAGCAGTTCTTC; cdr3_aa: CASSQMGGLKNEQFF
j_call: TRBJ2-7; v_call: TRBV11-1; clone_size: few; d_call: .; cdr3_nt: TGTGCCAGCAGCTTAAATCAGGGGAGCTCCTACGAGCAGTACTTC; cdr3_aa: CASSLNQGSSYEQYF
j_call: TRBJ2-3; v_call: TRBV19; clone_size: .; d_call: TRBD2; cdr3_nt: TGTGCCACTCGACGGACTAGCTACACAGATACGCAGTATTTT; cdr3_aa: CATRRTSYTDTQYF
j_call: TRBJ2-5; v_call: TRBV10-2; clone_size: .; d_call: .; cdr3_nt: TGCGCCAGCAGTGAATATTTTTCGAGTGACCAAGAGACCCAGTACTTC; cdr3_aa: CASSEYFSSDQETQYF
j_call: TRBJ1-5; v_call: TRBV27; clone_size: .; d_call: TRBD1; cdr3_nt: TGTGCCAGCAGTCTGGGACAGACAAATCAGCCCCAGCATTTT; cdr3_aa: CASSLGQTNQPQHF
j_call: TRBJ2-3; v_call: TRBV4-1; clone_size: .; d_call: TRBD2; cdr3_nt: TGCGCCAGCAGCCGTGGGACTAGCGGGGAGTCAAATACGCAGTATTTT; cdr3_aa: CASSRGTSGESNTQYF
j_call: TRBJ1-5; v_call: TRBV7-9; clone_size: .; d_call: .; cdr3_nt: TGTGCCAGCAGCGCTCGCGGACACCTCCGAGCCAGCAATCAGCCCCAGCATTTT; cdr3_aa: CASSARGHLRASNQPQHF
j_call: TRBJ1-2; v_call: TRBV5-1; clone_size: few; d_call: .; cdr3_nt: TGCGCCAGCAGCTTGGCTGGGGGCCTGGACTATGGCTACACCTTC; cdr3_aa: CASSLAGGLDYGYTF
j_call: TRBJ1-3; v_call: TRBV12-5; clone_size: .; d_call: TRBD1; cdr3_nt: TGTGCTAGTGGTTTGCCAACAGGGGTCTTTGGTGGAAACACCATATATTTT; cdr3_aa: CASGLPTGVFGGNTIYF